This T cell receptor beta chain was observed in a study of blood T cell repertoires in COVID-19 (dated by TCRdb to 2018 to 2020). Study-wide context: Collaborator samples came from the United States, Italy and Spain and covered acute and convalescent phases of COVID-19. The samples were drawn from two sources: the first 160 participants of the ongoing ImmuneRACE study, and 1,254 subjects contributed by 6 global collaborators. Subjects who had been exposed to COVID-19, were actively infected with it, or had recovered from it provided the deeply sampled blood TCRbeta repertoires that made up the dataset. The material from the prospective study consisted of cDNA or gDNA derived from T cells, B-cell-depleted T cells, or PBMCs. Sample metadata almost always included a de-identified subject ID, COVID-19 status, age in years and sex. A freely available public database, intended as a resource for researchers studying the immune response to SARS-CoV-2, is where the repertoires were released. Where HLA class I and class II types were available, the types were taken from metadata supplied by the sample provider, not from assay-based typing. What the research found in general, with its limitations: The amount of clinical and demographic metadata varied by source and participant and was provided uncurated.

TCRbeta CDR3 regions were amplified from genomic DNA using the immunoSEQ Assay, a bias-controlled multiplex PCR. As for how the authors treated the data: Nucleated cell counts per sample were estimated from amplification of reference gene primers within the assay. To quantify the absolute abundance of each unique TCRbeta CDR3 rearrangement, sequence reads were collapsed and filtered. For each sample, productive Simpson clonality was calculated by taking the square root of Simpson's diversity index across productive rearrangements. TCRdb re-hosts the immuneACCESS table, in-frame sequences only. Its copies lack some clones; in the studies checked, an unresolved V gene accounts for under half of them, and the cause for the rest is not known. Clone size and V and J calls were adopted from that table, with D and trimming inferred from the DNA. This sample is represented by under 350,000 clones; 80% to 90% of them were singletons. The ten largest clones take up around 4.4% of the sample.

Participants in the prospective study were enrolled through a virtual design, were aged roughly 18 to 100 years, and lived in about 25 United States geographic areas. In the prospective study, participants were assigned to cohorts based on the clinical history participants reported in a screening survey and a study questionnaire. In the prospective study, mobile phlebotomists collected whole blood, serum and a nasopharyngeal or oropharyngeal swab from each participant. Participants in the prospective study had the option to provide additional blood draws and questionnaires over an approximately 2-month period. Before DNA extraction, prospective study blood samples were shipped either frozen or at room temperature. For this clone: Its target antigen remains unknown. No quality values exist for individual bases; no much larger clone is one base distant.

The specimen sequenced was PBMCs or T cells enriched from blood (not recorded which). The receptor's source is a woman aged 40 to 50 with acute COVID-19.

The CDR3 reads as follows: CASTQDRGDEQFF. The sequenced DNA is TGTGCCAGCACCCAGGACAGGGGGGATGAGCAGTTCTTC. The chain employs TRBV5-4 and TRBJ2-1, with TRBD1 matching 10 junction bases. The germline V gene (reference sequence) specifies SGHNT as CDR1 and YYREEE as CDR2. Trimming leaves V shorter by 6 bases and J shorter by 8 bases, with the junction holding 5 bases beyond the gene matches. The cysteine opens and the phenylalanine closes a CDR3 of 13 amino acids. Left in the record is the CDR3 DNA by itself, 39 bases read in frame from the first base.